The 20 T cell receptor beta chains below were found in one sample sequenced in a study of blood T cells in healthy people across ages. With a J-beta primer mix and a sample-barcoded 5' primer, a second PCR ran about 7 to 12 cycles. One entry per CDR3 protein, called by TCRdb with MiXCR from the 5' RACE reads. The repertoire holds 1.5 million or so distinct CDR3 sequences, with roughly 40% as singletons. The sequenced sample consisted of blood. The receptors come from a woman between 18 and 29 years old in good health.

This clonotype was observed a few times. The CDR3 protein is CASSLVLASEQYF. As DNA, the CDR3 is TGTGCCAGCAGTTTAGTCCTGGCATCCGAGCAGTACTTC. J is TRBJ2-7 and V is TRBV27; no reliable D call. V shed 2 bases and J shed 6 bases, with 11 bases lying between them. The CDR3 has 13 residues. Germline assignment: CDR1 MNHEY and CDR2 SMNVEV (reference sequence).

This chain connects TRBV6-5 to TRBJ2-7; D may be TRBD2 (6 bases). CDR1 is MNHEY, CDR2 SVGAGI, per germline. V was pared by 0 bases and J by 3 bases, with 12 bases between. This CDR3 has 15 amino acids. The DNA of the CDR3 is TGTGCCAGCAGTTACTCGTCGGGAGCCTACTACGAGCAGTACTTC. Translating gives CASSYSSGAYYEQYF.

This clonotype turned up a few times. This rearrangement joins TRBV5-1 to TRBJ1-1; 9 bases are shared with TRBD1. Germline trimming cut 1 base from V and 8 bases from J; bases unmatched to any gene: 3. The CDR3 spans 13 residues. Germline lookup yields CDR1 SGHRS and CDR2 YFSETQ. The CDR3 loop reads CASSLSGTGEAFF. CDR3 DNA: TGCGCCAGCAGCTTGTCTGGGACAGGGGAAGCTTTCTTT.

This clonotype came up a few times. The chain is built from TRBV27 and TRBJ2-1, with 10 bases fitting TRBD2. Germline lookup yields CDR1 MNHEY and CDR2 SMNVEV (reference sequence). The CDR3 is 17 amino acids. With V trimmed by 0 bases and J by 7 bases, 9 bases remained unmatched. The CDR3 sequence is CASSLSRPSGSGNEQFF. The CDR3 region has the DNA TGTGCCAGCAGTTTATCCAGGCCTAGCGGGAGCGGGAATGAGCAGTTCTTC.

V usage is TRBV27 and J usage is TRBJ1-1; D not certain. Germline lookup yields CDR1 MNHEY and CDR2 SMNVEV (reference sequence). This CDR3 is 15 amino acids long. Trimming took 5 bases from V and 5 from J, leaving 18 bases between them. The CDR3 here is CASSDTDSGWTEAFF. The DNA for the CDR3 is TGTGCCAGCAGTGACACAGATTCTGGGTGGACTGAAGCTTTCTTT.

In its sample, this clonotype was seen many times. The chain combines TRBV7-8 with TRBJ1-4; tentative D call: TRBD1 (5 bases). This CDR3 is built from 18 residues. The V gene's germline CDR1 is SGHVS and CDR2 FQNEAQ. The V end lost 5 bases, the J end lost 8 bases, and 27 bases lay between the germline ends. DNA of the CDR3: TGTGCCAGCAGCCGTAACCGGGGGGGAAGCACGGATAGGGAAAAACTGTTTTTT. It yields the protein CASSRNRGGSTDREKLFF.

The chain has TRBV20-1 and TRBJ2-5; 10 nucleotides align to TRBD2. Germline CDR1 reads DFQATT; CDR2 reads SNEGSKA (reference sequence). CDR3 length: 19 amino acids. V lost 3 bases to trimming and J lost 2 bases; unmatched junction nucleotides: 18. As DNA, the CDR3 is TGCAGTGCTAGCTCGAGCGGGGGGGCGATGTGTTTGGTGCAAGAGACCCAGTACTTC. This encodes CSASSSGGAMCLVQETQYF.

This sequence joins TRBV6-4 and TRBJ1-2; TRBD1 is a possible D gene (6 bases). The CDR3 spans 14 residues. Germline values: CDR1 MRHNA, CDR2 SNTAGT. V was pared by 3 bases and J by 7 bases, with 15 bases between. The CDR3 region is CASSEIAGASGYTF. The DNA for the CDR3 is TGTGCCAGCAGTGAGATAGCAGGGGCGAGTGGCTACACCTTC.

This chain joins TRBV29-1 and TRBJ2-2, with a weak D call TRBD2 (5 bases). This CDR3 comprises 13 residues. The germline CDR1 and CDR2 sequences are SQVTM and ANQGSEA. Trimming shortened V by 7 bases and J by 3 bases, and 12 bases separated the two germline ends. The CDR3 DNA sequence: TGCAGCGCAGCGGTAGATTACACCGGGGAGCTGTTTTTT. This sequence encodes CSAAVDYTGELFF.

The V gene is TRBV25-1, the J gene TRBJ1-1, with a weak D call TRBD1 (5 bases). Germline CDR1 MGHDK, CDR2 SYGVNS. The CDR3 sequence is 15 residues long. V lost 4 bases and J lost 0, with 12 bases in between. The CDR3 is CASSAKMGLNTEAFF. In DNA form, the CDR3 reads TGTGCCAGCAGTGCTAAAATGGGGCTGAACACTGAAGCTTTCTTT.

This clonotype was seen only a few times. The rearrangement uses TRBV20-1 and TRBJ2-5, with D maybe TRBD2 (6 bases). The V gene's germline CDR1 is DFQATT and CDR2 SNEGSKA (reference sequence). V dropped 0 bases and J dropped 12 bases, with 26 bases sitting between them. CDR3 length equals 16 residues. CDR3 coding DNA: TGCAGTGCTAGAGACTTAGGCAGGAGGGGACTTAACGAGAAGTACTTC. Translation gives CSARDLGRRGLNEKYF.

This clonotype was seen repeatedly, ten times or more. This chain connects TRBV29-1 to TRBJ2-3, with no clear D. The germline gives CDR1 SQVTM, CDR2 ANQGSEA. The CDR3 extends over 13 amino acids. V was cut by 5 bases and J by 3 bases, with 12 bases left in between. CDR3 sequence: CSVTPRMTDTQYF. The CDR3 DNA reads as TGCAGCGTTACCCCAAGGATGACAGATACGCAGTATTTT.

In its sample, this clonotype was seen a few times. This chain links TRBV4-1 with TRBJ2-3; the match to TRBD2 covers 10 bases. The junction had 6 bases not matched to a gene; V was cut back by 0 bases and J by 3 bases. Germline CDR1 reads MGHRA; CDR2 reads YSYEKL. The CDR3 extends over 17 amino acids. The DNA for the CDR3 is TGCGCCAGCAGCCAAGAGAGGCTAGCGGGAGCTACAGATACGCAGTATTTT. This translates into CASSQERLAGATDTQYF.

On this clonotype: One end of the junction fails to match germline, which may point to a read error. The genes are TRBV27 and TRBJ2-7; 7 bases fit TRBD1. Germline V CDR1 and CDR2: MNHEY, SMNVEV (reference sequence). There are 13 residues in the CDR3. CDR3 in amino acids: CASSVSYRGEQYF. As DNA, the CDR3 is TGTGCCAGCAGTGTATCCTACAGGGGCGAGCAGTACTTC.

This clonotype was seen more than once but under ten times. The V and J genes are TRBV6-5 and TRBJ2-5; D gene ambiguous. Looked up from germline, CDR1 is MNHEY and CDR2 is SVGAGI. The CDR3 is made up of 14 amino acids. Trimming pared 2 bases from V and 4 bases from J, leaving 11 bases between. CDR3 in amino acids: CASSYLTFPETQYF. CDR3 in DNA: TGTGCCAGCAGTTACCTAACGTTCCCAGAGACCCAGTACTTC.

This clonotype was picked up a small number of times. The J gene is TRBJ2-7, the V gene TRBV7-2; perhaps TRBD2 as D (6 bases). The CDR3 extends over 15 amino acids. Trimming removed 1 base from V and 6 bases from J, with 16 bases in between. Looked up from germline, CDR1 is SGHTA and CDR2 is FQGNSA. The CDR3 coding sequence is TGTGCCAGCAGCTTAGGTGGCGGGGCACCCTCCGAGCAGTACTTC. It yields the protein CASSLGGGAPSEQYF.

The rearrangement links TRBV6-5 to TRBJ1-2; TRBD1 is a possible D gene (6 bases). V gave up 2 bases and J gave up 5 bases, with 12 bases separating them. The germline gives CDR1 MNHEY, CDR2 SVGAGI. This CDR3 contains 14 residues. For the CDR3, the DNA is TGTGCCAGCAGTTACGGACAGTCAGATTATGGCTACACCTTC. Translation: CASSYGQSDYGYTF.

The J gene is TRBJ2-1, the V gene TRBV3-1; 10 nucleotides agree with TRBD2. CDR1 is LGHDT and CDR2 is YNNKEL in the germline V gene (reference sequence). V lost 4 bases and J lost 3; bases outside the gene matches: 9. CDR3 length: 17 residues. DNA of the CDR3: TGTGCCAGCAGCCGAGAAAGGAGACTAGCGGGCTACAATGAGCAGTTCTTC. Its translation is CASSRERRLAGYNEQFF.

There are a few counts of this clonotype. This rearrangement joins TRBV2 to TRBJ2-7; the D gene could be TRBD1 or TRBD2 (5 bases each). This CDR3 is 13 amino acids long. V was pared by 5 bases and J by 6 bases, with 14 bases between. The germline CDR1 and CDR2 sequences are SNHLY and FYNNEI. In DNA form, the CDR3 reads TGTGCCAGCAGTTCGGGACGGCGATCCGAGCAGTACTTC. Its protein product is CASSSGRRSEQYF.

This clonotype was observed a handful of times. V gene TRBV4-1 combines with J gene TRBJ2-3; no reliable D call. Germline V lookup: CDR1 MGHRA, CDR2 YSYEKL. V lost 2 bases, J lost 0 bases, and 9 bases lay in between. This CDR3 is built from 15 residues. The CDR3 is CASSQLGLSTDTQYF. CDR3 in DNA: TGCGCCAGCAGCCAATTGGGCCTTAGCACAGATACGCAGTATTTT.